Reported below is one TCR beta chain. What it binds is not known. This entry is derived from a study of chemoradiotherapy in HPV16-positive cancers. For the study at large: Candidate HPV-specific T-cell clones and common TCR motifs came from functional assays in a couple of HPV16-positive patients.

The CDR3 has 15 amino acids. After removal of 0 bases from V and 5 bases from J, the junction contained 5 bases not matched to a gene. Germline V gene sequence: CDR1 KGHSH, CDR2 LQKENI. Generated by immunoSEQ multiplex PCR, the TCRdb table keeps only in-frame clones and is missing some. This table holds around 880 clones, under 90% found once. Study-wide points: During treatment, candidate HPV-specific clones and E7-related motifs expanded in tumor. The functional HPV-specific definition rests on just two HPV16-positive patients.

Samples were taken several times over chemoradiotherapy. This TCR was sampled from a human donor with HPV-associated anogenital cancer. V gene TRBV18 combines with J gene TRBJ2-5, with 8 bases that match TRBD2. The sample was tumor tissue, taken from a patient who underwent chemoradiotherapy. CDR3 in amino acids: CASSPPEREIETQYF. CDR3 DNA sequence: TGTGCCAGCTCACCACCGGAGCGGGAGATTGAGACCCAGTACTTC.